This T cell receptor (beta chain) was sequenced during a study of T cell repertoires in cytomegalovirus infection. TCRdb used MiXCR to reprocess the reads, holding one entry per CDR3 protein. Among under 850,000 distinct CDR3 sequences listed, about 40% were seen once. The CDR3 length is 12 residues. Germline values: CDR1 MNHEY, CDR2 SVGEGT. Trimming removed 7 bases from V and 5 bases from J, with 8 bases in between. The sequencing sample was made of PBMCs. The chain combines TRBV6-2 or TRBV6-3 with TRBJ2-2; either TRBD1 or TRBD2 may supply D (5 bases each). The sequence derives from a human donor in good health (CMV status not recorded). Some clones in this sample may be carry-over from other donors' samples. CDR3 DNA sequence: TGTGCCAGCAACGGGGCGACCGGGGAGCTGTTTTTT. Its protein is CASNGATGELFF.